This is a list of T cell receptor beta chains from one sample in a study of tumor-infiltrating lymphocytes in oesophageal squamous cell carcinoma. Each CDR3 protein gets one entry after TCRdb re-called the PCR reads with MiXCR. The sample yields fewer than 15,000 distinct CDR3 sequences, 51% seen once. The sample taken for sequencing was blood. The receptors were gathered from a female donor with esophageal squamous cell carcinoma. CDR3s include the opening cysteine and the closing phenylalanine or tryptophan. Fields, in order: D gene, J gene, V gene, clone size, CDR3 DNA, CDR3 protein. A D gene is named only where the DNA matches it firmly. Not every row has a clone size; where given, it reads once, few, many or a size class.

. TRBJ2-7 TRBV7-2 . TGTGCCAGCAGCTTAGGGAGGGTGTACGAGCAGTACTTC CASSLGRVYEQYF
. TRBJ2-5 TRBV5-4 once TGTGCCAGCAGCTTGGTTCAGGGCCCTCAAGAGACCCAGTACTTC CASSLVQGPQETQYF
. TRBJ2-1 TRBV11-3 medium-sized TGTGCCAGCAGCTTGGTTAGCGGCAACAATGAGCAGTTCTTC CASSLVSGNNEQFF
. TRBJ2-4 TRBV27 . TGTGCCAGCAGGGGCCAGTACTTC CASRGQYF
. TRBJ2-3 TRBV12-3/TRBV12-4 . TGTGCCAGCAGTCCCCCAAGCCCCCCAGATACGCAGTATTTT CASSPPSPPDTQYF
. TRBJ2-3 TRBV10-1 . TGCGCCAGCAAGGGCGGGAGCACAGATACGCAGTATTTT CASKGGSTDTQYF
. TRBJ2-7 TRBV7-8 few TGTGCCAGCAGCTTGGGTTTGGCGGGTGGATTCTACGAGCAGTACTTC CASSLGLAGGFYEQYF
TRBD2 TRBJ2-5 TRBV12-3/TRBV12-4 once TGTGCCAGCAGTGTCGGGGGGACCCAAGAGACCCAGTACTTC CASSVGGTQETQYF
. TRBJ1-1 TRBV7-2 . TGTGCCAGCAGCCTATACCAAAAAAATACTGAAGCTTTCTTT CASSLYQKNTEAFF
. TRBJ2-7 TRBV28 . TGTGCCAGCAGTTTTCTGTTGGGCACAGATACGCAGTACTTC CASSFLLGTDTQYF
TRBD1 TRBJ2-4 TRBV7-6 . TGTGCCAGCAGCTTGACAACAGGGGCAGACATTCAGTACTTC CASSLTTGADIQYF
TRBD2 TRBJ2-7 TRBV7-6 . TGTGCCAGCAGCGTCTCTAGCGGGCTCTACTACGAGCAGTACTTC CASSVSSGLYYEQYF
TRBD1 TRBJ2-7 TRBV28 . TGTGCCAGCTGGACAGGGGGCTACGAGCAGTACTTC CASWTGGYEQYF
TRBD2 TRBJ2-5 TRBV13 many TGTGCCAGCAGCGCCGGACTAGCGGGAGAGACCCAGTACTTC CASSAGLAGETQYF
TRBD2 TRBJ2-3 TRBV7-9 few TGTGCCAGCAGACCCGGACTAGCGGGAGGGTCCGATACGCAGTATTTT CASRPGLAGGSDTQYF
. TRBJ2-6 TRBV7-2 . TGTGCCAGCAGCCCGGGACCTGCGAGCTTCGGGGCCAACGTCCTGACTTTC CASSPGPASFGANVLTF
TRBD2 TRBJ2-3 TRBV6-2/TRBV6-3 many TGTGCCAGCAGTTACGGGTTTAAAGCGGGGGGGCCCACAGATACGCAGTATTTT CASSYGFKAGGPTDTQYF
TRBD2 TRBJ2-7 TRBV18 many TGTGCCAGCTCACCGGAGACTAGCGGGCAGTACTTC CASSPETSGQYF
. TRBJ2-2 TRBV28 many TGTGCCAGCAGTTCCCCCCGGAGGGGGTCGAACACCGGGGAGCTGTTTTTT CASSSPRRGSNTGELFF
. TRBJ2-1 TRBV7-8 . TGTGCCAGCAGCGTCGGGACGACTCAGGGGAATGAGCAGTTCTTC CASSVGTTQGNEQFF
. TRBJ2-5 TRBV12-3/TRBV12-4 . TGTGCCAGCAGTTTGAGGCAGGGGATGGAGACCCAGTACTTC CASSLRQGMETQYF
. TRBJ2-5 TRBV12-3/TRBV12-4 . TGTGCCAGCAGTTTAATGCCAAGCTCCTACAATGAGCAGTTATTC CASSLMPSSYNEQLF
. TRBJ1-4 TRBV7-9 medium-sized TGTGCCAGCAGCTTAACCAGGGAGGGTGAAAAACTGTTTTTT CASSLTREGEKLFF
TRBD1 TRBJ2-1 TRBV7-3 . TGTGCCAGCAGCTTAAGTTCAGGGGGCAATGAGCAGTTCTTC CASSLSSGGNEQFF
TRBD2 TRBJ2-5 TRBV7-2 once TGTGCCAGCAGCCCCATCACTAGCGGTAGTTACATTGAGCAGTACTTC CASSPITSGSYIEQYF
. TRBJ2-3 TRBV6-1 few TGTGCCAGCGTCTTCGGGAGTGCCGCAGATACGCAGTATTTT CASVFGSAADTQYF
. TRBJ2-7 TRBV28 . TGTGCCAGCATGGGGGGGGCTCGGTACGAGCAGTACTTC CASMGGARYEQYF
. TRBJ2-7 TRBV7-3 . TGTGCCAGCAGCCTTTTAGCCGGGAGTGCCTACAATGAGCAGTACTTC CASSLLAGSAYNEQYF
. TRBJ2-1 TRBV7-2 . TGTGCCAGCAGCTTAGACCAGATGGGTGAGCAGTTCTTC CASSLDQMGEQFF
. TRBJ2-1 TRBV7-2 . TGTGCCAGCAGCCCTCTAGAGAATGAGCAGTTCTTC CASSPLENEQFF
. TRBJ2-7 TRBV7-3 medium-sized TGTGCCAGCAGCCCCCGGGACGGAGCCTACGAGCAGTACTTC CASSPRDGAYEQYF
TRBD1 TRBJ2-7 TRBV5-1 . TGCGCCAGCAGCCTGACAGGGTCCGACGAGCAGTACTTC CASSLTGSDEQYF
. TRBJ2-3 TRBV7-1 once TGTGCCAGCAGCCGAGGGACATCACCCCTCCACTTC CASSRGTSPLHF
TRBD2 TRBJ2-3 TRBV2 once TGTGCCAGCAGGCCGGGACTAGCGGGAGGGGTGTGGTTCTTC CASRPGLAGGVWFF
TRBD1 TRBJ2-7 TRBV28 . TGTGCCAGCAGTTTTTGGACAGGGCCATACGAGCAGTACTTC CASSFWTGPYEQYF
. TRBJ2-5 TRBV6-2/TRBV6-3 once TGTGCCAGCAGTGATTGGGTGGAGACCCAGTACTTC CASSDWVETQYF
. TRBJ1-2 TRBV12-5 medium-sized TGTGCTAGTGGTTCCACACAGGGTGGGGGCTATGGCTACACCTTC CASGSTQGGGYGYTF
TRBD1 TRBJ2-1 TRBV6-2/TRBV6-3 . TGTGCCAGCAGTTACGAGAGACAGGGCAATGAGCAGTTCTTC CASSYERQGNEQFF
TRBD2 TRBJ2-1 TRBV2 . TGTGCCAGCGCGGAGTTGCGCCTAGCGGGAGACAATGAGCAGTTCTTC CASAELRLAGDNEQFF
TRBD2 TRBJ2-3 TRBV7-6 . TGTGCCAGCAGCTTAGCGGCTAGCGGGAACACCGGGGAGCTGTATTTT CASSLAASGNTGELYF
. TRBJ2-7 TRBV7-2 . TGTGCCAGCAGCTTAGCGAAGGGCGAGCAGTACTTC CASSLAKGEQYF
. TRBJ2-7 TRBV7-2 . TGTGCCAGCAGCTTTTATCGAGGGACGGTTAACTTC CASSFYRGTVNF
. TRBJ1-1 TRBV6-2/TRBV6-3 . TGTGCCAGTTTCGATCTGGGGAGACTGAACACTGAAGCTTTCTTT CASFDLGRLNTEAFF
. TRBJ2-7 TRBV7-8 medium-sized TGTGCCAGCAGCCTGTCCGGGGCAGGCCTCTCCTACGAGCAGTACTTC CASSLSGAGLSYEQYF
TRBD1 TRBJ2-3 TRBV7-2 few TGTGCCAGCAGCTTAGGACAGGGTAAAGATACGCAGTATTTT CASSLGQGKDTQYF
. TRBJ1-4 TRBV27 . TGTGCCAGCAGTTTATCGGTCAGGTCTAATGAAAAACTGTTTTTT CASSLSVRSNEKLFF
. TRBJ1-4 TRBV12-3/TRBV12-4 . TGTGCCAGCTGTAGACAGAGAAATGAAAAACTGTTTTTT CASCRQRNEKLFF
. TRBJ2-3 TRBV7-8 . TGTGCCAGCAGCTTAGAACTTCCCAGCACAGATACGCAGTATTTT CASSLELPSTDTQYF
TRBD2 TRBJ2-3 TRBV7-6 . TGTGCCAGCAGCTTAGCTGGGACTAGAGAGCGGGATACGCAGTATTTT CASSLAGTRERDTQYF
. TRBJ2-7 TRBV12-3/TRBV12-4 . TGTGCCAGCAGCTGGACAGTTCGCGAGCAGTACTTC CASSWTVREQYF
. TRBJ1-2 TRBV27 . TGTGCCAGCAGTTTATCGACGAGGGGCTATGGCTACACCTTC CASSLSTRGYGYTF
TRBD1 TRBJ2-7 TRBV6-6 . TGTGCCAGCGGGACAGGGGGCGAGCAGTACTTC CASGTGGEQYF